A single sample is the source of the 6 T cell receptor beta chains below, sequenced in a study of Ad26.COV2.S vaccination and SARS-CoV-2 variants. Repertoires were generated with immunoSEQ multiplex PCR, while TCRdb's copy carries only in-frame clones and drops some. The repertoire holds 350,000 to 450,000 clones, with about nine tenths as singletons. Treatment here: some 19 received Ad26.COV2.S at low or high dose, single or two shots; roughly five received placebo; per-sample allocation not given. Samples were taken on day 63 after the first vaccine or placebo injection. The material was peripheral blood, obtained in a trial of Ad26.COV2.S vaccine versus placebo. Receptor source: a person aged 18-65 years who received the Ad26.COV2.S COVID-19 vaccine or a placebo.

Here the CDR3 reads CASSYGTGVGEAFF. As DNA, the CDR3 is TGTGCCAGCAGCTATGGGACAGGGGTTGGTGAAGCTTTCTTT. The rearrangement links TRBV5-6 to TRBJ1-1; 10 bases match TRBD1. Germline V gene data show CDR1 as SGHDT and CDR2 as YYEEEE. The CDR3 has 14 residues. V was pared by 3 bases and J by 7 bases, with 6 bases of the junction left unmatched.

Here the CDR3 DNA reads TGTGCCAGCAGTCCACACCCAGTGGGCGCCGTTACAGATACGCAGTATTTT. Residues: CASSPHPVGAVTDTQYF. The chain has TRBV28 and TRBJ2-3; D not certain. Trimming left V 5 bases short and J 3 bases short, with 21 bases between. In germline, CDR1 is MDHEN, CDR2 SYDVKM. This CDR3 has 17 amino acids.

V and J are TRBV6-5 and TRBJ2-7; TRBD2 agrees at 7 bases. Per the germline V gene, CDR1 is MNHEY and CDR2 is SVGAGI. The CDR3 consists of 15 residues. Trimming removed 2 bases from V and 5 bases from J; junction bases left unmatched: 9. The DNA for the CDR3 is TGTGCCAGCAGTTACACGGGGAGGGCCAGCCACGAGCAGTACTTC. This gives the protein CASSYTGRASHEQYF.

The rearrangement links TRBV9 to TRBJ2-3; 9 nucleotides agree with TRBD2. CDR3 size: 17 residues. The V segment lost 0 bases and the J segment 6 bases; nucleotides outside the gene matches: 11. Per the germline V gene, CDR1 is SGDLS and CDR2 is YYNGEE. In DNA, the CDR3 is TGTGCCAGCAGCGTAGATGAAGCGGGAGGCCTCAGGGATACGCAGTATTTT. The encoded protein is CASSVDEAGGLRDTQYF.

The chain joins TRBV11-2 to TRBJ2-7, with TRBD2 identical over 8 bases. The CDR3 is made up of 15 amino acids. Germline assignment: CDR1 SGHAT and CDR2 FQNNGV. J was trimmed by 5 bases and V by 3 bases; bases with no gene match: 9. CDR3 sequence reads: CASSFQGTRVDEQYF. For the CDR3, the DNA is TGTGCCAGCAGCTTTCAAGGGACTAGGGTGGACGAGCAGTACTTC.

The count of this clone is one. V gene TRBV6-6 combines with J gene TRBJ1-5, with 7 bases matching TRBD1. Germline V gene sequence: CDR1 MNHNY, CDR2 SVGAGI (reference sequence). The CDR3 length is 21 residues. Germline trimming cut 6 bases from V and 2 bases from J; bases unmatched to any gene: 25. As DNA, the CDR3 is TGTGCCAGCAGCCCGGGTGAGGCGCGCTTACTCAGGGGGATTGGCAATCAGCCCCAGCATTTT. Translating it yields CASSPGEARLLRGIGNQPQHF.